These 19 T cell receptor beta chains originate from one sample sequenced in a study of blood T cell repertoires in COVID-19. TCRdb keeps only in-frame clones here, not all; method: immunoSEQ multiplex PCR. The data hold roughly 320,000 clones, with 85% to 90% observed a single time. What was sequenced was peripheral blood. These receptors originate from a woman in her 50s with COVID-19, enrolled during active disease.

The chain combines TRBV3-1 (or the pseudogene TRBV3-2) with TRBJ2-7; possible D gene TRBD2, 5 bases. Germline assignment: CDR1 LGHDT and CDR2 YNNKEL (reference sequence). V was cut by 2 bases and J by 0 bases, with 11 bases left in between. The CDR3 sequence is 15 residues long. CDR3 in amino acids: CASSQPGVSSYEQYF. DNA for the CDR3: TGTGCCAGCAGCCAACCCGGGGTGAGCTCCTACGAGCAGTACTTC.

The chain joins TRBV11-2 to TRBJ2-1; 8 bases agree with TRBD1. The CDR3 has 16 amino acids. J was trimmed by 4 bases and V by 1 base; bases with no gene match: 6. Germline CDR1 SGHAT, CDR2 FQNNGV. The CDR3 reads CASSLVLGTGYNEQFF. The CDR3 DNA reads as TGTGCCAGCAGCTTAGTCCTCGGGACAGGTTACAATGAGCAGTTCTTC.

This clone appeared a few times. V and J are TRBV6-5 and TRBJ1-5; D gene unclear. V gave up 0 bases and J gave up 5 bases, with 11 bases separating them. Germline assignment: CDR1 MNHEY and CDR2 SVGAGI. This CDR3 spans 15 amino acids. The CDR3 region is CASSYSRGSHQPQHF. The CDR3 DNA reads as TGTGCCAGCAGTTACTCAAGAGGGTCCCATCAGCCCCAGCATTTT.

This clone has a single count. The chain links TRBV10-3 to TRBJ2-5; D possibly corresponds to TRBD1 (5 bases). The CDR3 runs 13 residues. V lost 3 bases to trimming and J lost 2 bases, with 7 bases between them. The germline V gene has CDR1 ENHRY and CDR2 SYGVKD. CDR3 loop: CAISEKGQETQYF. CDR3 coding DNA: TGTGCCATCAGTGAAAAGGGGCAAGAGACCCAGTACTTC.

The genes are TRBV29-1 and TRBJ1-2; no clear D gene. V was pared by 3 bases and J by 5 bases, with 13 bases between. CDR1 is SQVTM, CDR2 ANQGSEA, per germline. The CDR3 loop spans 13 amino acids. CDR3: CSVDVLVTYGYTF. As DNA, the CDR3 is TGCAGCGTTGATGTCCTCGTGACTTATGGCTACACCTTC.

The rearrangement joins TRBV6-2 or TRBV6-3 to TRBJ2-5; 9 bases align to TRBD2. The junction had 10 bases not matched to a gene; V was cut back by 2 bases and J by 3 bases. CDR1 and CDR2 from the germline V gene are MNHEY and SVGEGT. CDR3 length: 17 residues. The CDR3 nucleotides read TGTGCCAGCAGTTACGGGGCTAGCGGGGCCAAGAAAGAGACCCAGTACTTC. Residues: CASSYGASGAKKETQYF.

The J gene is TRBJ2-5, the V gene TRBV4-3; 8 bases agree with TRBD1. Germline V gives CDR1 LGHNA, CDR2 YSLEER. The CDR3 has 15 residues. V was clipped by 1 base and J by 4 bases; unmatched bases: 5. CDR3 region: CASSQGRGQGETQYF. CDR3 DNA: TGCGCCAGCAGCCAAGGCAGGGGGCAAGGAGAGACCCAGTACTTC.

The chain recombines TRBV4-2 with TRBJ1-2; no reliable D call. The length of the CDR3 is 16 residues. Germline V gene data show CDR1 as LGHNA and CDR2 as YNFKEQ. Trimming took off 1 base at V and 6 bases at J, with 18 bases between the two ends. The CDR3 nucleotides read TGTGCCAGCAGCCAAGTCGCCCCACCCCCCGCGAATGGCTACACCTTC. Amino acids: CASSQVAPPPANGYTF.

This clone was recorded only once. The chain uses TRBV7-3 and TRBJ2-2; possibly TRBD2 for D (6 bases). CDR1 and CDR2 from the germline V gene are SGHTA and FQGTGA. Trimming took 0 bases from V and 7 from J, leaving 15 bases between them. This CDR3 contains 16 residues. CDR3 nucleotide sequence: TGTGCCAGCAGCTTAACAGGGACTTCCAGAGTCGGGGAGCTGTTTTTT. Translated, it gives CASSLTGTSRVGELFF.

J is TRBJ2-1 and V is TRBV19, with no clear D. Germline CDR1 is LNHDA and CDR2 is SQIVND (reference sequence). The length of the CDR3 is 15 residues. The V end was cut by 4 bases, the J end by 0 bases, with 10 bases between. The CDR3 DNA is TGTGCCAGTAGTAGGCTCGAAAGCTCCTACAATGAGCAGTTCTTC. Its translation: CASSRLESSYNEQFF. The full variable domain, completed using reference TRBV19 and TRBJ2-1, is DGGITQSPKYLFRKEGQNVTLSCEQNLNHDAMYWYRQDPGQGLRLIYYSQIVNDFQKGDIAEGYSVSREKKESFPLTVTSAQKNPTAFYLCASSRLESSYNEQFFGPGTRLTVL.

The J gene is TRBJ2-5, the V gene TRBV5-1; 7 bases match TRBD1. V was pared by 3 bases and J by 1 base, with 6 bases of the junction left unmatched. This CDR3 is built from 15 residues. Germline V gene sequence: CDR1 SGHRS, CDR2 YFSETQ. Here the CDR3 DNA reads TGCGCCAGCAGCTATGGGGACAGTCGCCAAGAGACCCAGTACTTC. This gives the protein CASSYGDSRQETQYF.

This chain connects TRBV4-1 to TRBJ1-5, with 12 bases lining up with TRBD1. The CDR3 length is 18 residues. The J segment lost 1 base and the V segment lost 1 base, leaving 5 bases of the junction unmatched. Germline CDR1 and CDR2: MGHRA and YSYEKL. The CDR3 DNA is TGCGCCAGCAGCCAAGGCCAGGGACAGGGGGCGAGCAATCAGCCCCAGCATTTT. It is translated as CASSQGQGQGASNQPQHF.

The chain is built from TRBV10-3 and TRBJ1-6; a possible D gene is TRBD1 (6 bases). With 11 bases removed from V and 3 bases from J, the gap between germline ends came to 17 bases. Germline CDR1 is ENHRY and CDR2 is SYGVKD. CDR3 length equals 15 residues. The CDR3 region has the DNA TGTGCCCACCGAAACCGACAGGACTATAATTCACCCCTCCACTTT. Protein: CAHRNRQDYNSPLHF.

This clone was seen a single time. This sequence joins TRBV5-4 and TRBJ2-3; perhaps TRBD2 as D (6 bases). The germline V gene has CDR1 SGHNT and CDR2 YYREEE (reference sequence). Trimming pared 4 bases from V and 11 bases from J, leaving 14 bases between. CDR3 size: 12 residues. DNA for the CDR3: TGTGCCAGCAGCGGGAGCGTGGGGGGGCAGTATTTT. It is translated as CASSGSVGGQYF.

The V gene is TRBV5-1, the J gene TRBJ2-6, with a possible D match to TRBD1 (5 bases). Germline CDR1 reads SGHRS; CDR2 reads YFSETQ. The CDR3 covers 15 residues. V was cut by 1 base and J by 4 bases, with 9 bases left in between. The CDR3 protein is CASSLSGSGANVLTF. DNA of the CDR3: TGCGCCAGCAGCTTGTCAGGGTCCGGGGCCAACGTCCTGACTTTC.

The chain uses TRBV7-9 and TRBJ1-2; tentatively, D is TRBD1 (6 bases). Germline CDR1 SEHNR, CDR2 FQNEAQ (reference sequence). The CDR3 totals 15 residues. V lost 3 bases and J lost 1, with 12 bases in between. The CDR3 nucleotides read TGTGCCAGCAGCTTCCTAACAGGGCATAACTATGGCTACACCTTC. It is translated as CASSFLTGHNYGYTF.

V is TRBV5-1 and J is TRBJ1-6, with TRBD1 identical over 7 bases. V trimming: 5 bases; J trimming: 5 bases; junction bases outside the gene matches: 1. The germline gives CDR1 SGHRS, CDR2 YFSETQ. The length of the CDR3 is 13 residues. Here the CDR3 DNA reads TGCGCCAGCAGTACAGGGGATAATTCACCCCTCCACTTT. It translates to CASSTGDNSPLHF.

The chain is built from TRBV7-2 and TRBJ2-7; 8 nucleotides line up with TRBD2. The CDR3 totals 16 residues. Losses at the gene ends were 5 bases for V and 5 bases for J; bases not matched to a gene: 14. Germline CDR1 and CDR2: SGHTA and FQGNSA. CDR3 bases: TGTGCCAGCAGCGCCGGGACTAGATTTAAGGCTGACGAGCAGTACTTC. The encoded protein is CASSAGTRFKADEQYF.

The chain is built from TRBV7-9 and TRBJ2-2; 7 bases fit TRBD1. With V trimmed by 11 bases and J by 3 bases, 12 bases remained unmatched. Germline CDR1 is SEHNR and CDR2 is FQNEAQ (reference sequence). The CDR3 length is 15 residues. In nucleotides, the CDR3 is TGTGCCCCCGGGCGGCAGGGGGTCGACACCGGGGAGCTGTTTTTT. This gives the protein CAPGRQGVDTGELFF.